Sequencing of this T cell receptor (beta chain) was carried out in a study of T cells after yellow fever vaccination. As for the study in general: In the case of low-cell-number fractions, SMART-Seq v4 Ultra Low Input was used for preparation. Overall study findings and caveats: The study found a weaker secondary response that peaked faster, day 5 versus 15. Researchers noted that a small share of clonotypes showed up in both CD4 and CD8 compartments. Booster sampling recovered most clones from primary vaccination (96% CD4, around 90% CD8).

V shed 1 base and J shed 6 bases, with 12 bases lying between them. CDR1 SGHTA and CDR2 FQGNSA come from the germline V gene. This CDR3 comprises 15 residues. In its sample, this clonotype was seen a few times. Its specificity is unknown. MiXCR, applied by TCRdb to the 5' RACE reads, yields one record per CDR3 protein. The sample has 300,000 or so distinct CDR3 sequences; around 6.8% are singletons. This specimen consisted of PBMCs, obtained 35 to 50 days after the first yellow fever vaccination. The source is a man aged 18 to 29 who received the YFV17D yellow fever vaccine. The V call is TRBV7-2, the J call TRBJ2-2, with D perhaps TRBD2 (5 bases). As DNA, the CDR3 is TGTGCCAGCAGCTTAGGGGCGGGTTGGGCCGGGGAGCTGTTTTTT. Amino acid sequence: CASSLGAGWAGELFF.